Given below is one T cell receptor beta chain in context. This sample stems from a study of blood T cell repertoires in COVID-19. Clones were read by immunoSEQ multiplex PCR, and TCRdb kept only the in-frame ones, dropping some. In the table there are 60,000 to 85,000 clones, about nine tenths of which are singletons. The CDR3 length is 19 residues. After removal of 1 base from V and 6 bases from J, the junction contained 18 bases not matched to a gene. CDR1 and CDR2 from the germline V gene are SGHAT and FQNNGV. The clonotype was recovered from a man aged 50 to 60 with acute or convalescent COVID-19. Sequencing was done on a sample of peripheral blood. This chain connects TRBV11-2 to TRBJ2-7; 10 positions match TRBD1. CDR3 DNA sequence: TGTGCCAGCAGCTTAGGGGACCGGGACAGGGGTCCTCCCGGATCCGAGCAGTACTTC. This translates into CASSLGDRDRGPPGSEQYF. Based on the CDR3 plus reference TRBV11-2 and TRBJ2-7, the full variable domain is EAGVAQSPRYKIIEKRQSVAFWCNPISGHATLYWYQQILGQGPKLLIQFQNNGVVDDSQLPKDRFSAERLKGVDSTLKIQPAKLEDSAVYLCASSLGDRDRGPPGSEQYFGPGTRLTVT.